This is a list of T cell receptor beta chains from one sample in a study of T cell responses to AZD1222 COVID-19 vaccine. TCRdb's copy holds only in-frame clones and misses some; the assay was immunoSEQ multiplex PCR. The sample records under 150,000 clones, 90% being singletons. Sequencing used peripheral blood, obtained 28 days after the second AZD1222 dose. All receptors derive from an adult who received the AZD1222 COVID-19 vaccine. Each CDR3 is given with its conserved first and last residue. D genes are given only for firm matches. Not every row has a clone size; where given, it reads once, few, many or a size class.

d_call	v_call	clone_size	j_call	cdr3_nt	cdr3_aa
.	TRBV7-9	.	TRBJ1-2	TGTGCCAGCAGCACGGGGACTTATTATGGCTACACCTTC	CASSTGTYYGYTF
.	TRBV7-2	.	TRBJ2-2	TGTGCCAGCAGCTTAGATCACGGTGGAGGCTCCGGGGAGCTGTTTTTT	CASSLDHGGGSGELFF
.	TRBV6-6	.	TRBJ1-2	TGTGCCAGCAGTACGGGCTATGGCTACACCTTC	CASSTGYGYTF
.	TRBV18	.	TRBJ2-7	TGTGCCAGCTCACTCGCCCGTACGGGCTACGAGCAGTACTTC	CASSLARTGYEQYF
TRBD1	TRBV6-5	.	TRBJ1-1	TGTGCCAGCAGTCAACCCGACAGGGTTACTGAAGCTTTCTTT	CASSQPDRVTEAFF
.	TRBV12-5	.	TRBJ2-3	TGTGCTAGTGGTTTGGGAGACCCGGCTAGCACAGTCTTCGCAGATACGCAGTATTTT	CASGLGDPASTVFADTQYF
TRBD2	TRBV11-2	.	TRBJ2-2	TGTGCCAGCAGCTTAGATGGGGGGAGGGCGACCGGGGAGCTGTTTTTT	CASSLDGGRATGELFF
.	TRBV9	.	TRBJ2-1	TGTGCCAGCAGCGTAGATGGGGGCTCCTACAATGAGCAGTTCTTC	CASSVDGGSYNEQFF
.	TRBV28	.	TRBJ1-4	TGTGCCAGCAGCCCGGCTCTCCGACGAAATGAAAAACTGTTTTTT	CASSPALRRNEKLFF
.	TRBV5-6	.	TRBJ1-5	TGTGCCAGCAGCTTAAGAGGGAATCAGATGAATCAGCCCCAGCATTTT	CASSLRGNQMNQPQHF
.	TRBV28	.	TRBJ1-2	TGTGCCAGGGTGACCCCCTATGGCTACACCTTC	CARVTPYGYTF
.	TRBV19	.	TRBJ1-4	TGTGCCAGTAGTGTAGGACGGAGCGTTAATGAAAAACTGTTTTTT	CASSVGRSVNEKLFF
.	TRBV6-6	.	TRBJ1-2	TGTGCCAGTCGAGGGGGGCAAGGCTATGGCTACACCTTC	CASRGGQGYGYTF
TRBD1	TRBV3-1/TRBV3-2	.	TRBJ2-5	TGTGCCAGCAGCCATGCCGGGACAGGGATGAAGGAGACCCAGTACTTC	CASSHAGTGMKETQYF
TRBD1	TRBV18	few	TRBJ1-3	TGTGCCAGCTCACCGGGGACAGCACGAAACACCATATATTTT	CASSPGTARNTIYF
.	TRBV19	.	TRBJ1-6	TGTGCCAGTAGTTACGACAGATATAATTCACCCCTCCACTTT	CASSYDRYNSPLHF
.	TRBV7-9	.	TRBJ1-2	TGTGCCAGCAGCCCTCCGGGATTCTATGGCTACACCTTC	CASSPPGFYGYTF
.	TRBV6-1	once	TRBJ1-1	TGTGCCAGCAGTGAGACAGTCTTCTGGACTGAAGCTTTCTTT	CASSETVFWTEAFF
TRBD2	TRBV10-1	.	TRBJ2-5	TGCGCCAGCAGCCCCGGGGTAGCGGGGGGCCAAGAGACCCAGTACTTC	CASSPGVAGGQETQYF
TRBD2	TRBV30	.	TRBJ2-7	TGTGCCTGGAGTGTCGCTAGCGGGAGTTCTGGCTACGAGCAGTACTTC	CAWSVASGSSGYEQYF
.	TRBV30	.	TRBJ1-2	TGTGCCTGGAGTTGGGGAGACGGTGGCTACACCTTC	CAWSWGDGGYTF
.	TRBV6-5	.	TRBJ1-6	TGTGCCAGTGGGAAGACAAATTCACCCCTCCACTTT	CASGKTNSPLHF
.	TRBV5-8	once	TRBJ1-6	TGTGCCAGCAACCTACAGGGTCCTAATTCACCCCTCCACTTT	CASNLQGPNSPLHF
TRBD1	TRBV7-8	once	TRBJ1-6	TGTGCCAGCAGCCAGAAGAAGACAGGGAGCTCCTATAATTCACCCCTCCACTTT	CASSQKKTGSSYNSPLHF
.	TRBV12-3/TRBV12-4	.	TRBJ1-1	TGTGCCAGCAGTTTACAGATGAACACTGAAGCTTTCTTT	CASSLQMNTEAFF
.	TRBV6-1	.	TRBJ2-2	TGTGCCAGCAGTGAGCCTAGAAGGACCGGGGAGCTGTTTTTT	CASSEPRRTGELFF
TRBD2	TRBV7-8	few	TRBJ2-2	TGTGCCAGCAGCCCAGTTCGGTTTAGGACTAGCGGGAATATGGACACCGGGGAGCTGTTTTTT	CASSPVRFRTSGNMDTGELFF
.	TRBV4-2	.	TRBJ1-3	TGTGCCAGCAGCCAAGTCGGGGGGGTCTCTGGAAACACCATATATTTT	CASSQVGGVSGNTIYF
.	TRBV4-3	.	TRBJ2-7	TGCGCCAGCAGCCAAGATCGTGGATACGAGCAGTACTTC	CASSQDRGYEQYF
TRBD1	TRBV3-1/TRBV3-2	once	TRBJ1-2	TGTGCCAGCAGCCAAAGGGGAAGGGACAGGTCGGTGGAAGGCTATGGCTACACCTTC	CASSQRGRDRSVEGYGYTF
.	TRBV3-1/TRBV3-2	once	TRBJ1-4	TGTGCCAGCACGGGGATCAATGAAAAACTGTTTTTT	CASTGINEKLFF
.	TRBV28	few	TRBJ1-6	TGTGCCAGCAGTTTATGGGACAGTATCTATAATTCACCCCTCCACTTT	CASSLWDSIYNSPLHF
.	TRBV29-1	once	TRBJ1-1	TGCAGCGTTGGGGGGAAGAACACTGAAGCTTTCTTT	CSVGGKNTEAFF